This T cell receptor beta chain stems from a study of shared clonotypes between healthy human individuals. Here immunoSEQ multiplex PCR was the method, and the copy in TCRdb shows in-frame clones only, minus some. The sample consists of about 2.2 million clones, 80% to 95% of them appearing once. CD8 cells classed as naive were CD45RO-negative and positively selected for CCR7, excluding terminally differentiated effector memory CD45RA+ cells. The study drew all its donors from Caucasian adults living in Nashville, Tennessee. This sequence originates from a man between 18 and 35 years old in good health. Some clones in this sample may be carry-over from other donors' samples. The sequenced sample consisted of naive CD8+ T cells from PBMCs.

CDR3 loop: CASSSRDGLSSTYEQYF. CDR3 nucleotides: TGTGCCAGCAGCTCCCGGGACGGACTCTCATCGACCTACGAGCAGTACTTC. The chain employs TRBV7-6 and TRBJ2-7; possibly TRBD1 or TRBD2 for D (5 bases each). Germline V lookup: CDR1 SGHVS, CDR2 FNYEAQ. V was clipped by 4 bases and J by 2 bases, with 21 bases between them. The CDR3 is made up of 17 amino acids.